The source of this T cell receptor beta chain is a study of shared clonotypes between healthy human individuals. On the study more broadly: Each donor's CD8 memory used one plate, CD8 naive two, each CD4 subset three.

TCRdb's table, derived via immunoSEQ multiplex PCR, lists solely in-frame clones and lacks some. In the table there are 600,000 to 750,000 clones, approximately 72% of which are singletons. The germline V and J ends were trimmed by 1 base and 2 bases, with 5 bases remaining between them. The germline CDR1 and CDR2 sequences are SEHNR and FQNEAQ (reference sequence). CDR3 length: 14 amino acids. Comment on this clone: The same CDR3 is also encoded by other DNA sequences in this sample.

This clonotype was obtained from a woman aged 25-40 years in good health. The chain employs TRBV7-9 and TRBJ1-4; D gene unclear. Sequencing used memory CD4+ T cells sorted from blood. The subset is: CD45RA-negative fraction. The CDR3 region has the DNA TGTGCCAGCAGCTTAGGGCGGACTAATGAAAAACTGTTTTTT. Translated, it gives CASSLGRTNEKLFF.